This TCR beta chain was sequenced in a study of blood T cell repertoires in COVID-19. For the study at large: PBMCs, B-cell-depleted T cells, or T cells were the source of the cDNA or gDNA that made up the material.

The CDR3 loop spans 14 amino acids. Per germline, CDR1 LNHDA and CDR2 SQIVND (reference sequence). V was clipped by 4 bases and J by 4 bases; unmatched bases: 3. Authors' analysis steps: Amplification of reference gene primers provided the estimated nucleated cell counts. TCRdb's table, derived via immunoSEQ multiplex PCR, lists solely in-frame clones and lacks some. V, J and clone size reflect that table, while D and trimming were determined from the DNA. Of a few hundred thousand clones listed, 88% are singletons. The chain combines TRBV19 with TRBJ2-7; 11 nucleotides line up with TRBD1. This TCR came from a man between 65 and 85 years old with acute or convalescent COVID-19. Input material: peripheral blood. CDR3 DNA: TGTGCCAGTAGTAACAGGGACAGGGGGTACGAGCAGTACTTC. Encoded protein: CASSNRDRGYEQYF.